These 17 T cell receptor beta chains were all obtained from the same sample, sequenced in a study of control samples from healthy donors and cancer patients. TCRdb keeps only in-frame clones here, not all; method: immunoSEQ multiplex PCR. The sample holds around 180,000 clones, more than 85% seen once. The sample comprised blood. Receptors originate from a woman between 40 and 50 years old in good health.

The V call is TRBV11-1, the J call TRBJ2-7; D may be TRBD1 (5 bases). Germline V gene data show CDR1 as SGHAT and CDR2 as FQDESV (reference sequence). The CDR3 spans 13 residues. Trimming removed 1 base at V and 3 bases at J, with 7 bases between. The CDR3 nucleotides are TGTGCCAGCAGCTTAGGGGGCGTCTACGAGCAGTACTTC. The encoded protein is CASSLGGVYEQYF.

The rearrangement links TRBV5-1 to TRBJ1-2; no firm D call. V lost 0 bases and J lost 1, with 7 bases in between. The germline CDR1 and CDR2 sequences are SGHRS and YFSETQ. The CDR3 covers 14 residues. CDR3 region: CASSLEADNYGYTF. DNA of the CDR3: TGCGCCAGCAGCTTGGAAGCCGATAACTATGGCTACACCTTC. The full variable domain, completed using reference TRBV5-1 and TRBJ1-2, is KAGVTQTPRYLIKTRGQQVTLSCSPISGHRSVSWYQQTPGQGLQFLFEYFSETQRNKGNFPGRFSGRQFSNSRSEMNVSTLELGDSALYLCASSLEADNYGYTFGSGTRLTVV.

The chain combines TRBV15 with TRBJ2-2; D remains unclear. The V and J ends lost 5 bases and 0 bases respectively, with 7 bases between them. This CDR3 is 14 amino acids long. Germline lookup yields CDR1 LNHNV and CDR2 YYDKDF (reference sequence). The CDR3 is CATSLDPNTGELFF. The CDR3 DNA sequence: TGTGCCACCAGCCTTGACCCGAACACCGGGGAGCTGTTTTTT.

This sequence joins TRBV29-1 and TRBJ1-2; weak D call: TRBD1 (6 bases). This CDR3 is built from 13 residues. Germline-derived CDR1 and CDR2 are SQVTM and ANQGSEA. Trimming left V 6 bases short and J 2 bases short, with 13 bases between. CDR3 in DNA: TGCAGCGTGACCCCAGGGGAGAACTATGGCTACACCTTC. Its protein product is CSVTPGENYGYTF. The full variable domain, rest sourced from reference TRBV29-1 and TRBJ1-2, is SAVISQKPSRDICQRGTSLTIQCQVDSQVTMMFWYRQQPGQSLTLIATANQGSEATYESGFVIDKFPISRPNLTFSTLTVSNMSPEDSSIYLCSVTPGENYGYTFGSGTRLTVV.

The V call is TRBV18, the J call TRBJ1-1; TRBD1 is a possible D gene (5 bases). V shed 1 base and J shed 6 bases, with 12 bases lying between them. The CDR3 has 14 amino acids. The germline V gene encodes CDR1 KGHSH and CDR2 LQKENI. The CDR3 is CASSPLTVSAEAFF. The CDR3 nucleotides read TGTGCCAGCTCACCACTGACAGTGTCAGCTGAAGCTTTCTTT.

V and J are TRBV7-2 and TRBJ1-2; no reliable D call. This CDR3 is 12 amino acids long. The germline gives CDR1 SGHTA, CDR2 FQGNSA. Trimming removed 5 bases from V and 2 bases from J, with 6 bases in between. In DNA, the CDR3 is TGTGCCAGCAGCCGACGGAACTATGGCTACACCTTC. It specifies CASSRRNYGYTF.

The chain combines TRBV15 with TRBJ2-7; 7 bases agree with TRBD1. The CDR3 extends over 15 amino acids. Germline trimming cut 1 base from V and 5 bases from J; bases unmatched to any gene: 8. Per germline, CDR1 LNHNV and CDR2 YYDKDF (reference sequence). The DNA for the CDR3 is TGTGCCACCAGCAGAGCCCCAGGGGGTACTGACGAGCAGTACTTC. Translated, it gives CATSRAPGGTDEQYF.

The chain has TRBV29-1 and TRBJ2-7; tentatively, D is TRBD1 (7 bases). The V and J ends lost 6 bases and 0 bases respectively, with 15 bases between them. The CDR3 consists of 14 residues. Germline lookup yields CDR1 SQVTM and CDR2 ANQGSEA. This CDR3 is CSVLEGARSYEQYF. CDR3 coding DNA: TGCAGCGTCTTGGAGGGGGCCCGCTCCTACGAGCAGTACTTC.

The chain links TRBV5-6 to TRBJ1-2; no definite D call. Germline V lookup: CDR1 SGHDT, CDR2 YYEEEE. V gave up 4 bases and J gave up 8 bases, with 18 bases separating them. This CDR3 is built from 14 residues. CDR3 protein: CASSLASRDWGYTF. CDR3 bases: TGTGCCAGCAGCCTCGCTTCACGGGATTGGGGCTACACCTTC.

The chain uses TRBV20-1 and TRBJ1-2; D call uncertain. The CDR3 spans 10 residues. With 6 bases removed from V and 2 bases from J, the gap between germline ends came to 4 bases. Germline assignment: CDR1 DFQATT and CDR2 SNEGSKA (reference sequence). In DNA, the CDR3 is TGCAGTGCCCAGAACTATGGCTACACCTTC. Amino acids: CSAQNYGYTF.

The chain uses TRBV6-5 and TRBJ2-2; D is unresolved. V shed 0 bases and J shed 5 bases, with 10 bases lying between them. There are 15 residues in the CDR3. Germline V gives CDR1 MNHEY, CDR2 SVGAGI. CDR3 sequence: CASSYSRRSTGELFF. The DNA for the CDR3 is TGTGCCAGCAGTTACTCTAGAAGGTCTACCGGGGAGCTGTTTTTT.

The chain links TRBV6-5 to TRBJ2-3; TRBD1 aligns across 7 bases. From germline, CDR1 is MNHEY and CDR2 SVGAGI. J gave up 6 bases and V 6 bases, and 6 bases lay outside the gene matches. The CDR3 is 13 amino acids. The CDR3 sequence is CASSPRGLDTQYF. The CDR3 DNA reads TGTGCCAGCAGCCCCAGGGGGTTGGATACGCAGTATTTT.

The rearrangement links TRBV6-5 to TRBJ1-1; D ambiguous. This CDR3 comprises 15 residues. Trimming left V 1 base short and J 1 base short, with 10 bases between. The V gene's germline CDR1 is MNHEY and CDR2 SVGAGI. CDR3 nucleotides: TGTGCCAGCAGTTACTGGGTGGGAGCGAACACTGAAGCTTTCTTT. Its translation: CASSYWVGANTEAFF.

This clone appeared once. The chain employs TRBV10-3 and TRBJ2-3, with TRBD1 identical over 8 bases. Germline V CDR1 and CDR2: ENHRY, SYGVKD. The CDR3 runs to 17 residues. The ends lost 2 bases at V and 5 bases at J; junction bases unmatched: 12. CDR3 coding DNA: TGTGCCATCAGTGAGACCTCAGGGGGCTACCCCCTAGATACGCAGTATTTT. Translation: CAISETSGGYPLDTQYF.

This chain connects TRBV5-4 to TRBJ1-6, with TRBD1 matching 9 bases. The CDR3 loop spans 15 amino acids. Trimming took 4 bases from V and 7 from J; bases not matched to a gene: 6. In germline, CDR1 is SGHNT, CDR2 YYREEE (reference sequence). The CDR3, as DNA: TGTGCCAGCAGCATCAACAGGGGGCTGAATTCACCCCTCCACTTT. This gives the protein CASSINRGLNSPLHF.

V and J are TRBV14 and TRBJ2-1, with D possibly being TRBD1 (5 bases). CDR3 length equals 14 residues. V dropped 6 bases and J dropped 4 bases, with 13 bases sitting between them. Germline V gene sequence: CDR1 SGHDN, CDR2 FVKESK. Written as DNA, the CDR3 is TGTGCCAGCAGTTCACTTGGGGCATACAATGAGCAGTTCTTC. Translation gives CASSSLGAYNEQFF.

This chain uses TRBV6-1 with TRBJ1-2; tentative D call: TRBD1 (5 bases). The ends were cut back, 3 bases at V and 8 bases at J, with 22 bases in the middle. Germline V gene sequence: CDR1 MNHNS, CDR2 SASEGT. The CDR3 has 16 amino acids. CDR3 nucleotide sequence: TGTGCCAGCAGTGACCAGGGAACGGTCCCAGGTTCGGGCTACACCTTC. Protein: CASSDQGTVPGSGYTF.